The sample holds a few counts of the clone carrying this TCR beta chain. Its antigen is unknown. Of the isolated RNA, all was reverse transcribed, and so the sequenced material was expressed TCRB transcripts. The read count averaged approximately 3.5 million across naive, central memory and regulatory T cell samples. Libraries were prepared by immunoSEQ multiplex PCR; TCRdb keeps only in-frame clonotypes and omits some of them. This sample yields about 160,000 clones, of which 7% to 9% are seen a single time; 0.5% to 0.55% belongs to the top ten. CD45RO/CCR7/CD25/CD127/CD95/CD27 sorting isolated CD4+ naive, central memory, regulatory and stem cell-like memory cells. Without exception, sorted populations had purity beyond 95%. This CDR3 has 14 amino acids. V lost 8 bases and J lost 4, with 16 bases in between. Germline loops: CDR1 LNHDA, CDR2 SQIVND (reference sequence). This sample stems from a study of beta chain features in type 1 diabetes.

Findings and caveats of the study: There was a possibility that cDNA sequencing over-represented cells with high TCR expression. Shortening that was moderate but significant affected the TCRB CDR3s of Type 1 diabetes patients in all four CD4+ subsets.

This rearrangement joins TRBV19 to TRBJ2-3; tentative D call: TRBD1 (5 bases). The TCR comes from a man younger than 35 with type 1 diabetes. Input material: central memory CD4+ T cells from blood. The DNA for the CDR3 is TGTGCCAGTCGAACGGGCCTCAGGGCAGATACGCAGTATTTT. Protein: CASRTGLRADTQYF.